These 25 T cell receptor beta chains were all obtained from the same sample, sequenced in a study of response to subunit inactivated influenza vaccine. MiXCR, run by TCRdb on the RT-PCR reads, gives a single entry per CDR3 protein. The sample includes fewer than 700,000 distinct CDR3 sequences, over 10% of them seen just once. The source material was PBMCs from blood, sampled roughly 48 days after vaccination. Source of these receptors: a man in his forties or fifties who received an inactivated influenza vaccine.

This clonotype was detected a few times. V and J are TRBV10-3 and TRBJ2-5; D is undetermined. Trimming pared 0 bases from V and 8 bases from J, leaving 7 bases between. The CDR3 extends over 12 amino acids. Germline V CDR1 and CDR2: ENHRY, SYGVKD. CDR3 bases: TGTGCCATCAGTGAGTCAACCGGCACCCAGTACTTC. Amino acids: CAISESTGTQYF.

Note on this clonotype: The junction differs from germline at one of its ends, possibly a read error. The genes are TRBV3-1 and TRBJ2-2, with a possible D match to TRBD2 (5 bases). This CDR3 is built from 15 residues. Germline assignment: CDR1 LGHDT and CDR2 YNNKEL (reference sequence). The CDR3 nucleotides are TGTGCCAGCAGCCAAGCCGGCGGATACACCGGGGAGCCGTTTTTT. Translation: CASSQAGGYTGEPFF.

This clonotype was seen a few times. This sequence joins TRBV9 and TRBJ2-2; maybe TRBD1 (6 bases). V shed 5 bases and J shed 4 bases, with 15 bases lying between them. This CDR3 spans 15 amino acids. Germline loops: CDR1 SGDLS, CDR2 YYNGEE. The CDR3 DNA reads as TGTGCCAGCAGTTCAACGCAGGGGAGCACCGGGGAGCTGTTTTTT. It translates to CASSSTQGSTGELFF.

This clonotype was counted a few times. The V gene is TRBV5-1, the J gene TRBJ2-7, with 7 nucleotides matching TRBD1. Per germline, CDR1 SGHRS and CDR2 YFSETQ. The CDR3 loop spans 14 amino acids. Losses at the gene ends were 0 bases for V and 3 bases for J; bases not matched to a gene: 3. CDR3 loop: CASSLGPGGYEQYF. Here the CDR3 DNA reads TGCGCCAGCAGCTTGGGGCCAGGGGGCTACGAGCAGTACTTC.

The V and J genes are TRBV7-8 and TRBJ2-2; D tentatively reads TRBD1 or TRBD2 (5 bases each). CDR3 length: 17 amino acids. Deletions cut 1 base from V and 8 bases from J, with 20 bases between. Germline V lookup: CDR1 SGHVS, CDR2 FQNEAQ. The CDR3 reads CASSLDEGSPLRGELFF. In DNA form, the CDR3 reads TGTGCCAGCAGCTTAGACGAGGGGTCGCCGTTGAGAGGGGAGCTGTTTTTT. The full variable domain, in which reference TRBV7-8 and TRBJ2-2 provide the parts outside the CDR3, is GAGVSQSPRYKVAKRGQDVALRCDPISGHVSLFWYQQALGQGPEFLTYFQNEAQLDKSGLPSDRFFAERPEGSVSTLKIQRTQQEDSAVYLCASSLDEGSPLRGELFFGEGSRLTVL.

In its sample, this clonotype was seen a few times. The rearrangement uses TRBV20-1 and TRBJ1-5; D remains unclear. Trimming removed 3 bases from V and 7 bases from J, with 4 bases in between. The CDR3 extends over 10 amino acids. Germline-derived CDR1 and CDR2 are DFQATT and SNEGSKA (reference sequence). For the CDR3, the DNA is TGCAGTGCTAGCGGGCAGCCCCAGCATTTT. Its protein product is CSASGQPQHF.

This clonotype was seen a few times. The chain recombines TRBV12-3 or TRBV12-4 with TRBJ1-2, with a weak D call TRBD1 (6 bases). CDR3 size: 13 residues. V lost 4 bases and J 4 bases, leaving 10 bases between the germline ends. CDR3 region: CASSWDISYGYTF. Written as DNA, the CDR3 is TGTGCCAGCAGTTGGGACATTTCCTATGGCTACACCTTC.

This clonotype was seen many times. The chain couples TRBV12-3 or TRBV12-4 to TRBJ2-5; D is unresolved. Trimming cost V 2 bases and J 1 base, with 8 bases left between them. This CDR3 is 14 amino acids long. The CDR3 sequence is CASSLLGFQETQYF. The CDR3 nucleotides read TGTGCCAGCAGTTTACTAGGTTTCCAAGAGACCCAGTACTTC.

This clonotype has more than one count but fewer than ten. For the CDR3, the DNA is TGCAGTGCTAACCCTAGAGCGGGGGATACGCAGTATTTT. It specifies CSANPRAGDTQYF. V and J are TRBV20-1 and TRBJ2-3; 7 nucleotides align to TRBD2. The CDR3 runs to 13 residues. Germline CDR1 is DFQATT and CDR2 is SNEGSKA (reference sequence). Trimming cost V 4 bases and J 6 bases; bases outside gene matches: 7.

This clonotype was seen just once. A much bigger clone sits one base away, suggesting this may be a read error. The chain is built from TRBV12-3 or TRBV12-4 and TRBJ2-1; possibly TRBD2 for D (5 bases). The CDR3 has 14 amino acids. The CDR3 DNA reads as TGTGCCAGCAGTTTGCGCCTAAAGGGAGATGAGAAGTTCTTC. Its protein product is CASSLRLKGDEKFF.

The CDR3 is CASSLGPEDYGYTF. The CDR3 DNA reads TGCGCCAGCAGCCTGGGGCCGGAGGACTATGGCTACACCTTC. The chain employs TRBV5-1 and TRBJ1-2; possible D gene TRBD1, 5 bases. The CDR3 runs 14 residues. Germline V gives CDR1 SGHRS, CDR2 YFSETQ. With 4 bases removed from V and 3 bases from J, the gap between germline ends came to 13 bases.

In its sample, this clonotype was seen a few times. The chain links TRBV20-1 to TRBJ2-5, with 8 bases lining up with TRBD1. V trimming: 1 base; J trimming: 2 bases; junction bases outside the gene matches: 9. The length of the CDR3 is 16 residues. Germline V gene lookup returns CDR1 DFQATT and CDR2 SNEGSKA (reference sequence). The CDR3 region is CSARGIGTGLQETQYF. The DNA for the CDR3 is TGCAGTGCTAGAGGGATAGGGACAGGCTTACAAGAGACCCAGTACTTC.

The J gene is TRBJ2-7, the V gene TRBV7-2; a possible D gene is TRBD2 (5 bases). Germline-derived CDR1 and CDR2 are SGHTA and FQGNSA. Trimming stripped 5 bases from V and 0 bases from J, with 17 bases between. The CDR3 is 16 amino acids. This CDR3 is CASSPLRDWRSYEQYF. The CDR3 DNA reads TGTGCCAGCAGCCCCTTGAGGGATTGGCGCTCCTACGAGCAGTACTTC. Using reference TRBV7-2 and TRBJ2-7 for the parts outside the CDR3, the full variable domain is GAGVSQSPSNKVTEKGKDVELRCDPISGHTALYWYRQSLGQGLEFLIYFQGNSAPDKSGLPSDRFSAERTGGSVSTLTIQRTQQEDSAVYLCASSPLRDWRSYEQYFGPGTRLTVT.

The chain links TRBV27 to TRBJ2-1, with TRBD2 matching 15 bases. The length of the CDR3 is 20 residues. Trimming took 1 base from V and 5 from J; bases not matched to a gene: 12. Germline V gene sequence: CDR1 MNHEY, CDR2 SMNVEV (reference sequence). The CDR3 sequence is CASSLYGTSGRPTGDNEQFF. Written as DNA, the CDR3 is TGTGCCAGCAGTTTATACGGGACTAGCGGGAGGCCGACTGGGGACAATGAGCAGTTCTTC.

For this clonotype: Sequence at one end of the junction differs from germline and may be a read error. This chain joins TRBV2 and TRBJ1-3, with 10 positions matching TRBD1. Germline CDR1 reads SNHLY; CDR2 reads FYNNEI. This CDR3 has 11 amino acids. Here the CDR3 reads CASWGRQGAVF. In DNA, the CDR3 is TGTGCCAGCTGGGGCCGACAGGGGGCTGTATTT.

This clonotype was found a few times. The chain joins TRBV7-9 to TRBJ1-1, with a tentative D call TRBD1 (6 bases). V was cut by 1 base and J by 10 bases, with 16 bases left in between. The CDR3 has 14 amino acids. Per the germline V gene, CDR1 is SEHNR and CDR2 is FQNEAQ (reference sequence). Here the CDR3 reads CASSLGQGEGGAFF. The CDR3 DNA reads TGTGCCAGCAGCTTAGGTCAGGGAGAAGGGGGAGCTTTCTTT.

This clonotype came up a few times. Here the CDR3 reads CASSPGSLETQYF. For the CDR3, the DNA is TGTGCCAGCTCACCGGGGAGTTTGGAGACCCAGTACTTC. This rearrangement joins TRBV18 to TRBJ2-5, with D maybe TRBD2 (5 bases). CDR1 and CDR2 from the germline V gene are KGHSH and LQKENI. This CDR3 has 13 amino acids. The germline V and J ends were trimmed by 3 bases and 5 bases, with 10 bases remaining between them.

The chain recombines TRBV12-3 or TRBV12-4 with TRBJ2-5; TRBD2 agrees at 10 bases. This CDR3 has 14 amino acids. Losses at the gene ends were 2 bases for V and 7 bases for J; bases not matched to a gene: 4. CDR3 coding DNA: TGTGCCAGCAGTTTACTAGCGGGGGATAGGACCCAGTACTTC. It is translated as CASSLLAGDRTQYF.

The CDR3 spells CASSLEAGRGNTEAFF. CDR3 bases: TGTGCCAGCAGCTTAGAGGCAGGGCGAGGGAACACTGAAGCTTTCTTT. This chain links TRBV7-9 with TRBJ1-1; weak D call: TRBD1 (5 bases). The CDR3 has 16 amino acids. Germline CDR1 is SEHNR and CDR2 is FQNEAQ (reference sequence). V lost 1 base, J lost 1 base, and 13 bases lay in between.

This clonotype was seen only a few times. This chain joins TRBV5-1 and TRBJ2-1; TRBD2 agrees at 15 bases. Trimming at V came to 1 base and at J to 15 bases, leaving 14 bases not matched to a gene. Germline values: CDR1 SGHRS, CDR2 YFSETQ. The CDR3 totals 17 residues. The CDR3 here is CASSLSVGLAGGPLWFF. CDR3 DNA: TGCGCCAGCAGCTTGTCCGTGGGACTAGCGGGGGGCCCCCTTTGGTTCTTC. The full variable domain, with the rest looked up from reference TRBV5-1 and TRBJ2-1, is KAGVTQTPRYLIKTRGQQVTLSCSPISGHRSVSWYQQTPGQGLQFLFEYFSETQRNKGNFPGRFSGRQFSNSRSEMNVSTLELGDSALYLCASSLSVGLAGGPLWFFGPGTRLTVL.

The CDR3 bases are TGCAGTGCCAAGGATTTGCTGGGATCGGGCTCCTACAATGAGCAGTTCTTC. Translating gives CSAKDLLGSGSYNEQFF. The V call is TRBV20-1, the J call TRBJ2-1; unclear D gene. Between the trimmed V and J ends, which lost 6 bases and 0 bases, there was a span of 21 bases. The length of the CDR3 is 17 residues. Germline V lookup: CDR1 DFQATT, CDR2 SNEGSKA (reference sequence).

The CDR3 DNA follows: TGCGCCAGCAGCCAAGATCCCGACGGGTATTCACCCCTCCACTTT. Translating it yields CASSQDPDGYSPLHF. The V and J genes are TRBV4-3 and TRBJ1-6; D is unresolved. The CDR3 runs to 15 residues. V was trimmed by 0 bases and J by 8 bases, leaving 11 bases between them. Germline V gene data show CDR1 as LGHNA and CDR2 as YSLEER.

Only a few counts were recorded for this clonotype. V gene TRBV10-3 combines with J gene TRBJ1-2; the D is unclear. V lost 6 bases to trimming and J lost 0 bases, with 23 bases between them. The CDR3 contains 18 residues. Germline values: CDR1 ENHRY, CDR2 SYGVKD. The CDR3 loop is CAISLDLFAGGTNYGYTF. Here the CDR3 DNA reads TGTGCCATCAGCCTAGATCTTTTCGCGGGAGGAACTAACTATGGCTACACCTTC.

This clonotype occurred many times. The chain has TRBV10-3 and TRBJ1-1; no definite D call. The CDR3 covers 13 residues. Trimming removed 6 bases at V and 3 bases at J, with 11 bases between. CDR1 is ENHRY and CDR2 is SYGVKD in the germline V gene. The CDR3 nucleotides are TGTGCCATCAGGCTGAATCTAGACACTGAAGCTTTCTTT. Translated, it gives CAIRLNLDTEAFF.

The CDR3: CATSRDGNGPSTDTQYF. CDR3 bases: TGTGCCACCAGCAGAGATGGGAACGGGCCGAGCACAGATACGCAGTATTTT. The rearrangement links TRBV15 to TRBJ2-3; D is undetermined. CDR1 is LNHNV and CDR2 is YYDKDF in the germline V gene (reference sequence). This CDR3 has 17 amino acids. The V end was cut by 0 bases, the J end by 0 bases, with 13 bases between.